Below are 26 T cell receptor beta chains sequenced from a single sample in a study of blood T cell repertoires in COVID-19. Here immunoSEQ multiplex PCR was the method, and the copy in TCRdb shows in-frame clones only, minus some. The table includes around 150,000 clones, approximately 86% detected once. Sequences were obtained from peripheral blood. The origin of the receptors is a man between 18 and 29 years old with acute or convalescent COVID-19.

V gene TRBV28 combines with J gene TRBJ2-3; D gene ambiguous. Germline V gene sequence: CDR1 MDHEN, CDR2 SYDVKM. V was shortened by 4 bases and J by 0 bases, with 8 bases between the two germline ends. This CDR3 is built from 14 residues. CDR3 coding DNA: TGTGCCAGCAGTTCGTCCCCTAGCACAGATACGCAGTATTTT. It translates to CASSSSPSTDTQYF. Looking up the rest from reference TRBV28 and TRBJ2-3 gives the full variable domain: DVKVTQSSRYLVKRTGEKVFLECVQDMDHENMFWYRQDPGLGLRLIYFSYDVKMKEKGDIPEGYSVSREKKERFSLILESASTNQTSMYLCASSSSPSTDTQYFGPGTRLTVL.

V usage is TRBV6-6 and J usage is TRBJ1-4, with 7 positions matching TRBD1. V shed 5 bases and J 2 bases; nucleotides not matched to a gene: 2. The CDR3 runs to 14 residues. Germline lookup yields CDR1 MNHNY and CDR2 SVGAGI (reference sequence). As DNA, the CDR3 is TGTGCCAGCAGTCGACAGGGCACTAATGAAAAACTGTTTTTT. Translated: CASSRQGTNEKLFF.

The V call is TRBV2, the J call TRBJ1-5; no clear D gene. This CDR3 region has 12 residues. The germline V gene encodes CDR1 SNHLY and CDR2 FYNNEI. V was trimmed by 7 bases and J by 4 bases, leaving 8 bases between them. CDR3 sequence: CASNRGNQPQHF. The CDR3 coding sequence is TGTGCCAGCAATAGAGGGAATCAGCCCCAGCATTTT. Using reference TRBV2 and TRBJ1-5 for the parts outside the CDR3, the full variable domain is EPEVTQTPSHQVTQMGQEVILRCVPISNHLYFYWYRQILGQKVEFLVSFYNNEISEKSEIFDDQFSVERPDGSNFTLKIRSTKLEDSAMYFCASNRGNQPQHFGDGTRLSIL.

The chain carries TRBV18 and TRBJ1-1, with D possibly being TRBD1 (5 bases). This CDR3 has 15 residues. CDR1 KGHSH and CDR2 LQKENI come from the germline V gene. Trimming left V 5 bases short and J 1 base short, with 14 bases between. The DNA of the CDR3 is TGTGCCAGCTCATCCTCCTCCGGGGGGAACACTGAAGCTTTCTTT. This encodes CASSSSSGGNTEAFF.

The chain links TRBV7-8 to TRBJ1-5; 7 bases are shared with TRBD1. Germline V lookup: CDR1 SGHVS, CDR2 FQNEAQ. The ends lost 5 bases at V and 3 bases at J; junction bases unmatched: 7. The CDR3 has 15 residues. The CDR3 DNA sequence: TGTGCCAGCAGCCTAAGGACAGGCCTCAATCAGCCCCAGCATTTT. It is translated as CASSLRTGLNQPQHF.

This clone was recorded only once. The V call is TRBV9, the J call TRBJ2-3; the D is unclear. This CDR3 has 15 amino acids. Germline lookup yields CDR1 SGDLS and CDR2 YYNGEE. The V gene lost 0 bases and the J gene lost 3 bases, with 11 bases spanning the gap. This chain's CDR3 is CASSVGQTGTDTQYF. In nucleotides, the CDR3 is TGTGCCAGCAGCGTAGGGCAGACGGGTACAGATACGCAGTATTTT.

The genes are TRBV29-1 and TRBJ1-1; D gene unclear. CDR1 is SQVTM, CDR2 ANQGSEA, per germline. With 6 bases removed from V and 4 bases from J, the gap between germline ends came to 21 bases. The CDR3 extends over 15 amino acids. The chain's CDR3 is CSVLFLLRSGTEAFF. DNA of the CDR3: TGCAGCGTCCTATTCCTTCTAAGATCCGGCACTGAAGCTTTCTTT.

CDR3 sequence reads: CASSEVAGGSYGYTF. The DNA for the CDR3 is TGTGCCAGCAGTGAAGTGGCAGGGGGCAGCTATGGCTACACCTTC. V is TRBV6-1 and J is TRBJ1-2; 8 bases map to TRBD1. The junction had 5 bases not matched to a gene; V was cut back by 1 base and J by 4 bases. Per germline, CDR1 MNHNS and CDR2 SASEGT. The CDR3 sequence is 15 residues long.

This clone was recorded only once. The chain carries TRBV27 and TRBJ1-2; D remains ambiguous. This CDR3 is 13 amino acids long. CDR1 MNHEY and CDR2 SMNVEV come from the germline V gene (reference sequence). Trimming removed 0 bases at V and 7 bases at J, with 9 bases between. The CDR3 sequence is CASSLSFPGGYTF. As DNA, the CDR3 is TGTGCCAGCAGTTTATCGTTTCCGGGTGGCTACACCTTC.

V gene TRBV12-3 or TRBV12-4 combines with J gene TRBJ2-3; D uncertain. The CDR3 runs to 12 residues. Deletions cut 5 bases from V and 1 base from J, with 4 bases between. The CDR3 sequence is CASSLGTDTQYF. The DNA for the CDR3 is TGTGCCAGCAGTCTCGGCACAGATACGCAGTATTTT.

The chain carries TRBV12-5 and TRBJ2-3; 7 bases line up with TRBD2. The CDR3 loop spans 16 amino acids. J was trimmed by 2 bases and V by 0 bases; bases with no gene match: 5. Germline loops: CDR1 LGHNT, CDR2 FRNRAP. CDR3: CASGLVAGQLTDTQYF. CDR3 nucleotide sequence: TGTGCTAGTGGTTTGGTAGCGGGGCAGCTCACAGATACGCAGTATTTT.

This clone was seen once. This sequence joins TRBV5-6 and TRBJ1-5; 7 positions agree with TRBD1. The CDR3 has 15 amino acids. The V gene end was trimmed by 2 bases and the J gene end by 4 bases; junction bases not matched to a gene: 6. Looked up from germline, CDR1 is SGHDT and CDR2 is YYEEEE. This CDR3 is CASSFRTQGNQPQHF. The CDR3 DNA reads TGTGCCAGCAGCTTTCGGACACAGGGGAATCAGCCCCAGCATTTT. Using reference TRBV5-6 and TRBJ1-5 for the parts outside the CDR3, the full variable domain is DAGVTQSPTHLIKTRGQQVTLRCSPKSGHDTVSWYQQALGQGPQFIFQYYEEEERQRGNFPDRFSGHQFPNYSSELNVNALLLGDSALYLCASSFRTQGNQPQHFGDGTRLSIL.

The rearrangement joins TRBV9 to TRBJ2-3; 9 bases are shared with TRBD2. This CDR3 has 17 residues. Trimming at V came to 3 bases and at J to 5 bases, leaving 13 bases not matched to a gene. Looked up from germline, CDR1 is SGDLS and CDR2 is YYNGEE. The CDR3 reads CASSDQTGTSTGDTQYF. In DNA form, the CDR3 reads TGTGCCAGCAGCGATCAAACCGGGACTAGCACCGGAGATACGCAGTATTTT.

The rearrangement links TRBV3-1 (or the pseudogene TRBV3-2) to TRBJ2-7; 9 bases map to TRBD1. The CDR3 spans 13 residues. Germline-derived CDR1 and CDR2 are LGHDT and YNNKEL (reference sequence). J lost 3 bases, V lost 4 bases, and 1 base had no gene match. Written as DNA, the CDR3 is TGTGCCAGCAGCCTGGGACAGGGCTACGAGCAGTACGTC. This translates into CASSLGQGYEQYV.

This chain uses TRBV3-1 (or the pseudogene TRBV3-2) with TRBJ2-1, with 7 bases identical to TRBD2. With 4 bases clipped from V and 4 bases from J, the junction kept 7 bases outside the gene matches. The length of the CDR3 is 15 residues. The germline V gene encodes CDR1 LGHDT and CDR2 YNNKEL (reference sequence). This CDR3 reads CASSRDTSAYNEQFF. For the CDR3, the DNA is TGTGCCAGCAGCCGAGATACTAGCGCTTACAATGAGCAGTTCTTC.

This clone has a handful of counts. This chain connects TRBV11-2 to TRBJ2-7, with a weak D call TRBD2 (5 bases). The germline V and J ends were trimmed by 0 bases and 4 bases, with 10 bases remaining between them. Germline V CDR1 and CDR2: SGHAT, FQNNGV. The CDR3 consists of 14 residues. CDR3 region: CASSLEGGWYEQYV. The DNA of the CDR3 is TGTGCCAGCAGCTTAGAAGGAGGCTGGTACGAGCAGTACGTC.

The chain combines TRBV19 with TRBJ1-4; D remains unclear. Trimming took off 3 bases at V and 8 bases at J, with 13 bases between the two ends. The length of the CDR3 is 14 residues. Germline V lookup: CDR1 LNHDA, CDR2 SQIVND (reference sequence). The CDR3 loop is CASSIDPRGEKLFF. The CDR3 nucleotides read TGTGCCAGTAGTATTGACCCCCGAGGGGAAAAACTGTTTTTT.

The chain combines TRBV4-2 with TRBJ1-6; D possibly corresponds to TRBD1 (5 bases). The V end was cut by 0 bases, the J end by 9 bases, with 12 bases between. The CDR3 is 15 residues long. The V gene's germline CDR1 is LGHNA and CDR2 YNFKEQ. Here the CDR3 DNA reads TGTGCCAGCAGCCAAGAAGGGGAGGCTGGTTCACCCCTCCACTTT. Protein sequence: CASSQEGEAGSPLHF.

This clone was recorded only once. The chain combines TRBV2 with TRBJ2-5; TRBD1 matches at 11 bases. V lost 3 bases, J lost 1 base, and 4 bases stayed unmatched. This CDR3 contains 16 residues. The germline gives CDR1 SNHLY, CDR2 FYNNEI. CDR3 sequence: CASSDIGQGAQETQYF. CDR3 in DNA: TGTGCCAGCAGTGATATAGGACAGGGGGCCCAAGAGACCCAGTACTTC.

The CDR3 DNA reads TGTGCCAGCTCACCACGACAGGCGAACTATGGCTACACCTTC. It translates to CASSPRQANYGYTF. The chain uses TRBV18 and TRBJ1-2; maybe TRBD1 (6 bases). Trimming took off 1 base at V and 2 bases at J, with 8 bases between the two ends. Germline CDR1 is KGHSH and CDR2 is LQKENI. The CDR3 runs to 14 residues.

This chain connects TRBV12-3 or TRBV12-4 to TRBJ1-2; D uncertain. The CDR3 runs 12 residues. Trimming removed 7 bases from V and 3 bases from J, with 9 bases in between. The CDR3 protein is CASMTSHYGYTF. CDR3 nucleotide sequence: TGTGCCAGCATGACAAGTCACTATGGCTACACCTTC.

This clone was observed a few times. V gene TRBV6-6 combines with J gene TRBJ2-1; 10 bases agree with TRBD1. After removal of 4 bases from V and 7 bases from J, the junction contained 10 bases not matched to a gene. Germline CDR1 and CDR2: MNHNY and SVGAGI (reference sequence). The CDR3 has 16 amino acids. The CDR3 loop reads CASSFVGQGFRNEQFF. DNA of the CDR3: TGTGCCAGCAGTTTTGTGGGACAGGGGTTTAGAAATGAGCAGTTCTTC.

The chain carries TRBV24-1 and TRBJ2-5, with a tentative D call TRBD1 (5 bases). The CDR3 has 13 amino acids. V lost 1 base, J lost 9 bases, and 11 bases lay in between. From germline, CDR1 is KGHDR and CDR2 SFDVKD. CDR3 region: CATSDLRGSAQYF. CDR3 coding DNA: TGTGCCACCAGTGATTTAAGGGGCAGCGCCCAGTACTTC.

The genes are TRBV29-1 and TRBJ1-2; D is possibly TRBD1 (5 bases). CDR1 and CDR2 from the germline V gene are SQVTM and ANQGSEA. V lost 8 bases and J 3 bases, leaving 10 bases between the germline ends. There are 11 residues in the CDR3. CDR3 in amino acids: CSLGQDYGYTF. The CDR3 DNA follows: TGCAGCCTTGGACAAGACTATGGCTACACCTTC.

The chain has TRBV5-1 and TRBJ1-6, with a weak D call TRBD1 (6 bases). V was trimmed by 5 bases and J by 7 bases, leaving 13 bases between them. Germline CDR1 and CDR2: SGHRS and YFSETQ. The CDR3 has 14 residues. The CDR3 nucleotides are TGCGCCAGCAGGGATACAGGGCTCAATTCACCCCTCCACTTT. It encodes CASRDTGLNSPLHF. The full variable domain, with the rest looked up from reference TRBV5-1 and TRBJ1-6, is KAGVTQTPRYLIKTRGQQVTLSCSPISGHRSVSWYQQTPGQGLQFLFEYFSETQRNKGNFPGRFSGRQFSNSRSEMNVSTLELGDSALYLCASRDTGLNSPLHFGNGTRLTVT.

The chain couples TRBV11-2 to TRBJ1-3, with 7 nucleotides matching TRBD1. Germline V gene sequence: CDR1 SGHAT, CDR2 FQNNGV. The CDR3 has 17 amino acids. The junction had 11 bases not matched to a gene; V was cut back by 3 bases and J by 3 bases. In DNA, the CDR3 is TGTGCCAGCAGCTTTCGCTCGACAGGGTGGTATGGAAACACCATATATTTT. Translation gives CASSFRSTGWYGNTIYF.